The 18 T cell receptor beta chains listed next were all sequenced from one sample in a study of blood T cell repertoires in COVID-19. Sequencing was performed with immunoSEQ multiplex PCR; in TCRdb, only in-frame clones are kept and a portion is missing. The sample lists just over 350,000 clones, approximately 86% seen once, with 7.1% in the top ten. The sequenced material came from peripheral blood. The source is a woman aged 55-69 years with COVID-19, enrolled during active disease.

The genes are TRBV4-2 and TRBJ1-5; D not certain. Germline CDR1 is LGHNA and CDR2 is YNFKEQ. Deletions cut 3 bases from V and 2 bases from J, with 5 bases between. This CDR3 spans 13 amino acids. This chain's CDR3 is CASSQGGNQPQHF. The CDR3 region has the DNA TGTGCCAGCAGCCAGGGAGGCAATCAGCCCCAGCATTTT.

In the case of this clone: This specimen includes other DNA sequences encoding the same CDR3. This sequence joins TRBV11-3 and TRBJ1-2; 8 nucleotides line up with TRBD1. This CDR3 has 13 amino acids. The germline CDR1 and CDR2 sequences are SGHNT and YENEEA. The V and J ends lost 5 bases and 4 bases, in that order; junction bases with no gene match: 3. The CDR3: CASSTDRGYGYTF. The CDR3 DNA follows: TGTGCCAGCAGCACAGACAGGGGCTATGGCTACACCTTC. Based on the CDR3 plus reference TRBV11-3 and TRBJ1-2, the full variable domain is EAGVVQSPRYKIIEKKQPVAFWCNPISGHNTLYWYLQNLGQGPELLIRYENEEAVDDSQLPKDRFSAERLKGVDSTLKIQPAELGDSAVYLCASSTDRGYGYTFGSGTRLTVV.

The genes are TRBV29-1 and TRBJ2-5; 9 bases fit TRBD1. Losses at the gene ends were 3 bases for V and 2 bases for J; bases not matched to a gene: 4. The CDR3 spans 14 residues. Germline V gene data show CDR1 as SQVTM and CDR2 as ANQGSEA. DNA of the CDR3: TGCAGCGTTGACGACAGGGGGAGGCAAGAGACCCAGTACTTC. Protein sequence: CSVDDRGRQETQYF.

This clone was seen a handful of times. The chain links TRBV13 to TRBJ1-1; no definite D call. The CDR3 has 14 residues. Germline V CDR1 and CDR2: PRHDT, FYEKMQ (reference sequence). Trimming stripped 2 bases from V and 5 bases from J, with 12 bases between. The CDR3 sequence is CASSLLMVETEAFF. For the CDR3, the DNA is TGTGCCAGCAGCTTATTGATGGTGGAGACTGAAGCTTTCTTT.

This clone is a singleton in its sample. The chain combines TRBV9 with TRBJ2-3, with 8 bases fitting TRBD2. The germline V gene has CDR1 SGDLS and CDR2 YYNGEE. There are 16 residues in the CDR3. The J segment lost 2 bases and the V segment lost 4 bases, leaving 9 bases of the junction unmatched. The CDR3 DNA sequence: TGTGCCAGCAGCTCCCCCCGGGGGGGCCTCACAGATACGCAGTATTTT. This gives the protein CASSSPRGGLTDTQYF.

The V gene is TRBV6-5, the J gene TRBJ2-7, with D maybe TRBD1 (6 bases). Per germline, CDR1 MNHEY and CDR2 SVGAGI. CDR3 length: 15 amino acids. The V gene lost 4 bases and the J gene lost 0 bases, with 13 bases spanning the gap. The CDR3 sequence is CASSSPGVRSYEQYF. CDR3 coding DNA: TGTGCCAGCAGTTCCCCAGGGGTCCGCTCCTACGAGCAGTACTTC.

The V and J genes are TRBV9 and TRBJ1-2, with TRBD1 as a possible D gene (6 bases). Germline lookup yields CDR1 SGDLS and CDR2 YYNGEE. CDR3 length: 14 amino acids. Trimming stripped 4 bases from V and 4 bases from J, with 14 bases between. The CDR3 here is CASSPGASSYGYTF. In DNA, the CDR3 is TGTGCCAGCAGCCCAGGGGCATCGTCCTATGGCTACACCTTC.

A note on this clone: The same CDR3 also results from other DNA sequences found in this sample. The chain recombines TRBV5-1 with TRBJ1-1; D is unclear. The CDR3 sequence is 14 residues long. Germline assignment: CDR1 SGHRS and CDR2 YFSETQ. Trimming shortened V by 4 bases and J by 0 bases, and 10 bases separated the two germline ends. The CDR3 is CASSLDGLNTEAFF. CDR3 nucleotide sequence: TGCGCCAGCAGCCTGGACGGTTTGAACACTGAAGCTTTCTTT.

This chain connects TRBV5-6 to TRBJ1-2, with unresolved D. Germline values: CDR1 SGHDT, CDR2 YYEEEE. Between the trimmed V and J ends, which lost 0 bases and 8 bases, there was a span of 17 bases. This CDR3 has 15 amino acids. CDR3 DNA sequence: TGTGCCAGCAGCTTGGCGTTGGGCAGCAGTCGGGGCTACACCTTC. It codes for CASSLALGSSRGYTF.

This chain uses TRBV9 with TRBJ1-2; D call uncertain. The V end was cut by 0 bases, the J end by 7 bases, with 10 bases between. The CDR3 is made up of 13 amino acids. Looked up from germline, CDR1 is SGDLS and CDR2 is YYNGEE. The DNA of the CDR3 is TGTGCCAGCAGCGTAGCGTCAAGAGGTGGCTACACCTTC. It translates to CASSVASRGGYTF.

The chain employs TRBV7-9 and TRBJ1-2; maybe TRBD1 (5 bases). V dropped 3 bases and J dropped 3 bases, with 8 bases sitting between them. The CDR3 runs 13 residues. Germline CDR1 reads SEHNR; CDR2 reads FQNEAQ (reference sequence). Here the CDR3 reads CASSFQGDYGYTF. The CDR3 coding sequence is TGTGCCAGCAGCTTTCAAGGGGACTATGGCTACACCTTC.

The chain recombines TRBV9 with TRBJ2-1; TRBD1 aligns across 7 bases. The CDR3 totals 15 residues. Germline values: CDR1 SGDLS, CDR2 YYNGEE. Trimming took 6 bases from V and 0 from J; bases not matched to a gene: 6. CDR3 loop: CASNEQGSSYNEQFF. The CDR3 DNA sequence: TGTGCCAGCAACGAACAGGGGTCCTCCTACAATGAGCAGTTCTTC.

The gene calls are TRBV2 and TRBJ2-2; 8 bases map to TRBD2. CDR1 SNHLY and CDR2 FYNNEI come from the germline V gene. Trimming cost V 3 bases and J 4 bases; bases outside gene matches: 4. CDR3 length: 15 residues. The CDR3 region is CASSDLAGSTGELFF. As DNA, the CDR3 is TGTGCCAGCAGTGATTTAGCGGGGTCCACCGGGGAGCTGTTTTTT.

This rearrangement joins TRBV3-1 (or the pseudogene TRBV3-2) to TRBJ2-5, with TRBD2 matching over 12 bases. Looked up from germline, CDR1 is LGHDT and CDR2 is YNNKEL (reference sequence). V gave up 4 bases and J gave up 5 bases; unmatched junction bases: 8. The CDR3 runs 16 residues. The CDR3 DNA reads TGTGCCAGCAGCCTCGTCCTAGCGGGGGGGCCGGAGACCCAGTACTTC. Amino acids: CASSLVLAGGPETQYF.

This chain joins TRBV19 and TRBJ2-3, with TRBD2 as a possible D gene (5 bases). V shed 0 bases and J shed 1 base, with 11 bases lying between them. Looked up from germline, CDR1 is LNHDA and CDR2 is SQIVND (reference sequence). This CDR3 spans 16 amino acids. CDR3: CASSIDRGIRTDTQYF. The DNA of the CDR3 is TGTGCCAGTAGTATAGATCGGGGTATTCGCACAGATACGCAGTATTTT. Complete variable domain (other parts from reference TRBV19 and TRBJ2-3): DGGITQSPKYLFRKEGQNVTLSCEQNLNHDAMYWYRQDPGQGLRLIYYSQIVNDFQKGDIAEGYSVSREKKESFPLTVTSAQKNPTAFYLCASSIDRGIRTDTQYFGPGTRLTVL.

The gene calls are TRBV5-1 and TRBJ1-2; the match to TRBD1 covers 9 bases. This CDR3 is built from 15 residues. V dropped 4 bases and J dropped 4; count of bases not matched to a gene: 8. Germline lookup yields CDR1 SGHRS and CDR2 YFSETQ. This CDR3 reads CASSMATGGVYGYTF. CDR3 sequence (DNA): TGCGCCAGCAGCATGGCGACAGGGGGTGTCTATGGCTACACCTTC.

The chain links TRBV18 to TRBJ2-7; 7 positions agree with TRBD1. This CDR3 comprises 14 residues. The V gene's germline CDR1 is KGHSH and CDR2 LQKENI. Germline trimming cut 5 bases from V and 4 bases from J; bases unmatched to any gene: 8. The CDR3 sequence: CASSIGTAVYEQYF. CDR3 sequence (DNA): TGTGCCAGCTCAATCGGGACAGCGGTTTACGAGCAGTACTTC.

V is TRBV21-1 and J is TRBJ1-5. TRBV21-1 is labeled a pseudogene. The CDR3 has 13 amino acids. The CDR3 DNA reads as TGTGCCAGCAGCAAAAGGGGGGGACAGCCCCAGCATTTT. Its translation: CASSKRGGQPQHF.